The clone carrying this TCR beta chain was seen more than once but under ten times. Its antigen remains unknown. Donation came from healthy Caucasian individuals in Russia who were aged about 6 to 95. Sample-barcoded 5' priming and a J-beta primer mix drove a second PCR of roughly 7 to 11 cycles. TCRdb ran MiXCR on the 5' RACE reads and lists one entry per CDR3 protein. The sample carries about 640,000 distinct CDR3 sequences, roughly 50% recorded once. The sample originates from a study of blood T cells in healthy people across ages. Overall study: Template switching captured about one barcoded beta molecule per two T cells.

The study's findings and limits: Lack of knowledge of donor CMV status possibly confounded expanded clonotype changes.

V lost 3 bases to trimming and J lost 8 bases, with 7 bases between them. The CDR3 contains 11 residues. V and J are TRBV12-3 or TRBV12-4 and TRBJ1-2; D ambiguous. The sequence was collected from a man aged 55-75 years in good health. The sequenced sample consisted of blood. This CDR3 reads CASSLLGGYTF. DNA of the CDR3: TGTGCCAGCAGTTTGCTGGGGGGCTACACCTTC.